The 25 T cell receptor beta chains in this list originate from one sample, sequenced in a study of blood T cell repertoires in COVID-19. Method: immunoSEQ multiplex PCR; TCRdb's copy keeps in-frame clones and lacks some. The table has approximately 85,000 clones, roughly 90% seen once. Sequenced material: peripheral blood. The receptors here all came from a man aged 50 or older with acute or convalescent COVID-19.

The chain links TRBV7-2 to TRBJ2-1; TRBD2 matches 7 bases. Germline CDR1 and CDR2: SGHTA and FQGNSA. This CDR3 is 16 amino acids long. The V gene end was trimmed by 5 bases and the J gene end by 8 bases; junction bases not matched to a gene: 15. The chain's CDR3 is CASSLGWGGIGDEQFF. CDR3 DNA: TGTGCCAGCAGCCTAGGTTGGGGGGGAATTGGCGATGAGCAGTTCTTC. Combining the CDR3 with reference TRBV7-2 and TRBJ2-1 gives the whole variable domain GAGVSQSPSNKVTEKGKDVELRCDPISGHTALYWYRQSLGQGLEFLIYFQGNSAPDKSGLPSDRFSAERTGGSVSTLTIQRTQQEDSAVYLCASSLGWGGIGDEQFFGPGTRLTVL.

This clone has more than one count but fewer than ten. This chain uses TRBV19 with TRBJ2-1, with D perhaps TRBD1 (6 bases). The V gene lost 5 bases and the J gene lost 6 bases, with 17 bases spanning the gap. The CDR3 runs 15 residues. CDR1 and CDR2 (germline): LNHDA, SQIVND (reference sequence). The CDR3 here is CASSFDDRLGNEQFF. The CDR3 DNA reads TGTGCCAGTAGTTTCGACGACAGGCTGGGCAATGAGCAGTTCTTC. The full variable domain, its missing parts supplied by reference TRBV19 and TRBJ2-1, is DGGITQSPKYLFRKEGQNVTLSCEQNLNHDAMYWYRQDPGQGLRLIYYSQIVNDFQKGDIAEGYSVSREKKESFPLTVTSAQKNPTAFYLCASSFDDRLGNEQFFGPGTRLTVL.

The CDR3 region is CASSYEYRTDTQYF. CDR3 sequence (DNA): TGCGCCAGCAGCTACGAGTACCGGACAGATACGCAGTATTTT. The chain combines TRBV5-1 with TRBJ2-3, with D hard to call. Germline values: CDR1 SGHRS, CDR2 YFSETQ. Between the trimmed V and J ends, which lost 3 bases and 3 bases, there was a span of 11 bases. The CDR3 is 14 residues long.

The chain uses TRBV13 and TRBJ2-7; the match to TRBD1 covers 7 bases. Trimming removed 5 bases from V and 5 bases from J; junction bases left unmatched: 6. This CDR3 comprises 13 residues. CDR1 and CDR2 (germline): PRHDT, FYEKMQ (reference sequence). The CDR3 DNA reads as TGTGCCAGCAGCGCCGAACAGGGGAACGAGCAGTACTTC. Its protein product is CASSAEQGNEQYF. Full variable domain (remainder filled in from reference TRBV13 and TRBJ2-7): AAGVIQSPRHLIKEKRETATLKCYPIPRHDTVYWYQQGPGQDPQFLISFYEKMQSDKGSIPDRFSAQQFSDYHSELNMSSLELGDSALYFCASSAEQGNEQYFGPGTRLTVT.

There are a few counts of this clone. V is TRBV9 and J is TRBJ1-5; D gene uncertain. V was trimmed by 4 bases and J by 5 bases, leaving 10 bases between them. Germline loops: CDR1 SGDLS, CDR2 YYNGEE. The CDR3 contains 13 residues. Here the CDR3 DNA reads TGTGCCAGCAGCCCGCGGGCCGATCAGCCCCAGCATTTT. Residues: CASSPRADQPQHF.

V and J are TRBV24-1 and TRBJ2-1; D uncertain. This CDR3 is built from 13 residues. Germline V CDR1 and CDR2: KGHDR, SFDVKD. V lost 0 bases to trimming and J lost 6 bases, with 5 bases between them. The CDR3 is CATSDLTVNEQFF. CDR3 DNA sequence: TGTGCCACCAGTGATTTGACAGTCAATGAGCAGTTCTTC.

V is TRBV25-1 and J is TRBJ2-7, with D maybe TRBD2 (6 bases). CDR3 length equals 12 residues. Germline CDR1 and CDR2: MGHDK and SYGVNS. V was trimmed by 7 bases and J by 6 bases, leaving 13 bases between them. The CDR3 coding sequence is TGTGCCAGCACTGATGGAGGGGTCGAGCAGTACTTC. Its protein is CASTDGGVEQYF.

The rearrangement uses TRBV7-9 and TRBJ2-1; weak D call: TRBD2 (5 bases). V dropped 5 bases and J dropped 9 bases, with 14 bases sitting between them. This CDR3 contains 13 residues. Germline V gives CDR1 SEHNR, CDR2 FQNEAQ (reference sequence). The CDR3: CASSPDWGLEQFF. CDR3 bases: TGTGCCAGCAGCCCGGACTGGGGTCTTGAGCAGTTCTTC.

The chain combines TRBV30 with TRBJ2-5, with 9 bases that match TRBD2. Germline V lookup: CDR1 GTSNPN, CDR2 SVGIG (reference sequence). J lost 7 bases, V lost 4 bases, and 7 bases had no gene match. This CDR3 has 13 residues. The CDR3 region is CAWTRGGAGTQYF. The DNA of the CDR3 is TGTGCCTGGACTCGCGGGGGGGCCGGGACCCAGTACTTC.

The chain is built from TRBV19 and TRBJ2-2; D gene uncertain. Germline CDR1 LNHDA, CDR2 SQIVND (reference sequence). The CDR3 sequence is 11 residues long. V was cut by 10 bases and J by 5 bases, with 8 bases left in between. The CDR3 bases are TGTGCCACCTCTTATACCGGGGAGCTGTTTTTT. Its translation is CATSYTGELFF.

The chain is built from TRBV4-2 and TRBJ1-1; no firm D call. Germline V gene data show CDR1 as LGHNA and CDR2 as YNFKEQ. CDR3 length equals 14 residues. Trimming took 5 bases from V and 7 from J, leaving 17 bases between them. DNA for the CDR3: TGTGCCAGCAGCAAACCCGACCGCGGGGATGAAGCTTTCTTT. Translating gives CASSKPDRGDEAFF.

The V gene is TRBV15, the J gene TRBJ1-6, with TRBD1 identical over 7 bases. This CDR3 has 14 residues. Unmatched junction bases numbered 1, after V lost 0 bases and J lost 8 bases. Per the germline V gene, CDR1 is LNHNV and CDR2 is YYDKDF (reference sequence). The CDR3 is CATSRDRGDSPLHF. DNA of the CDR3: TGTGCCACCAGCAGAGACAGGGGGGATTCACCCCTCCACTTT.

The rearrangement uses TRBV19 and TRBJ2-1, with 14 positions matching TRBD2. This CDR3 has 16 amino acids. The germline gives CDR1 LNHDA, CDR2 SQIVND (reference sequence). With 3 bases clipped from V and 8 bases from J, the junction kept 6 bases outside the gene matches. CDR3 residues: CASSITGLAGVYEQFF. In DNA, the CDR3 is TGTGCCAGTAGTATTACGGGACTAGCGGGAGTGTATGAGCAGTTCTTC.

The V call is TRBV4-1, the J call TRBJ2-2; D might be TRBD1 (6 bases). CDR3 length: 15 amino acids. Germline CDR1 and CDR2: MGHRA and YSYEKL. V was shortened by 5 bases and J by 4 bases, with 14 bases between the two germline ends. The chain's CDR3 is CASSSNRVGTGELFF. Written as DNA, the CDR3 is TGCGCCAGCAGCTCAAACAGGGTGGGCACCGGGGAGCTGTTTTTT.

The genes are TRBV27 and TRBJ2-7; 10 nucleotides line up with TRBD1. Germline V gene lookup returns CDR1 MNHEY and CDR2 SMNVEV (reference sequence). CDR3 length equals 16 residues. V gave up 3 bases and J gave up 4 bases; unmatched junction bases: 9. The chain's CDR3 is CASSFGTGVSIYEQYF. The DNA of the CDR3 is TGTGCCAGCAGTTTCGGGACAGGGGTTTCAATTTACGAGCAGTACTTC.

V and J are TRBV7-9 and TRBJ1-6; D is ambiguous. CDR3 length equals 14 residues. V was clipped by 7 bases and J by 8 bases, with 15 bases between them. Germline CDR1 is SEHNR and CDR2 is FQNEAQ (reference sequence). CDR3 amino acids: CASNPGHGDSPLHF. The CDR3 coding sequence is TGTGCCAGCAACCCGGGCCACGGGGATTCACCCCTCCACTTT.

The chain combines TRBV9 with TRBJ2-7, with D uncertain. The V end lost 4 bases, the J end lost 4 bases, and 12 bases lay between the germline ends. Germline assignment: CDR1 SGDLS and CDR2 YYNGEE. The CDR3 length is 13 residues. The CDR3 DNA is TGTGCCAGCAGCCCCGGTCCCACTTACGAGCAGTACTTC. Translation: CASSPGPTYEQYF.

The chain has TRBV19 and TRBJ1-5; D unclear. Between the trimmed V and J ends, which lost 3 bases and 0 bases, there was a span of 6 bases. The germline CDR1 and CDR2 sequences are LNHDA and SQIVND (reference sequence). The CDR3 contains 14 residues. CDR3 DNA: TGTGCCAGTAGTATTCGGGATAGCAATCAGCCCCAGCATTTT. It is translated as CASSIRDSNQPQHF.

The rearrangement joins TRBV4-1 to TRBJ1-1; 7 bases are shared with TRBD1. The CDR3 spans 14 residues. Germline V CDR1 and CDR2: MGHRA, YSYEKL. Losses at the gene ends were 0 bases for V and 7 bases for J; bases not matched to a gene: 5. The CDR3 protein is CASSQDRRQGEAFF. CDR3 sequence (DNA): TGCGCCAGCAGCCAAGATCGGAGACAGGGTGAAGCTTTCTTT.

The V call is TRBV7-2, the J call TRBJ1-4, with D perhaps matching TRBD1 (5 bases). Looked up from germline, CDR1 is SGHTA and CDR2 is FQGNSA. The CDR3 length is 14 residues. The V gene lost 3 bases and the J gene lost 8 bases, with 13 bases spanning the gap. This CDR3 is CASSFWGGEEKLFF. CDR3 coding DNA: TGTGCCAGCAGCTTCTGGGGGGGAGAGGAAAAACTGTTTTTT.

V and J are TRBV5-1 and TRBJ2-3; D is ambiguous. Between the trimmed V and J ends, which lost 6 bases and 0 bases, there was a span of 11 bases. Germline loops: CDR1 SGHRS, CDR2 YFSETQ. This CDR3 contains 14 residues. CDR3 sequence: CASTETPSTDTQYF. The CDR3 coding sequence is TGCGCCAGCACCGAGACTCCCAGCACAGATACGCAGTATTTT.

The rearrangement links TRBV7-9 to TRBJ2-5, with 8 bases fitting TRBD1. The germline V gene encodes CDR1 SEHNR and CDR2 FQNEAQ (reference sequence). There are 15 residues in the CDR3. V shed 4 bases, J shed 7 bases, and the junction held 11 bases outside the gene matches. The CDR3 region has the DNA TGTGCCAGCAGCTCCCGGACAGGGTGGTTCGGGACCCAGTACTTC. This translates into CASSSRTGWFGTQYF.

The CDR3 sequence: CASSIASGSTDEQFF. CDR3 DNA sequence: TGTGCCAGTAGTATAGCTAGCGGGAGCACGGATGAGCAGTTCTTC. V is TRBV19 and J is TRBJ2-1; 10 bases fit TRBD2. Looked up from germline, CDR1 is LNHDA and CDR2 is SQIVND (reference sequence). V shed 1 base and J 8 bases; nucleotides not matched to a gene: 5. The CDR3 extends over 15 amino acids.

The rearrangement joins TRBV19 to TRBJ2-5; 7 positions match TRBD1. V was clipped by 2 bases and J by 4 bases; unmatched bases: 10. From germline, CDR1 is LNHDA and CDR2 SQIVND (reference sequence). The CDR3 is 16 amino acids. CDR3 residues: CASSIRGGGQGETQYF. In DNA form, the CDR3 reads TGTGCCAGTAGTATAAGAGGGGGCGGGCAGGGAGAGACCCAGTACTTC.

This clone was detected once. CDR3 loop: CASSLVSSYNEQFF. The CDR3, as DNA: TGTGCCAGCAGTTTAGTTTCCTCCTACAATGAGCAGTTCTTC. This chain links TRBV6-2 or TRBV6-3 with TRBJ2-1; D unresolved. The germline CDR1 and CDR2 sequences are MNHEY and SVGEGT. The CDR3 spans 14 residues. V lost 4 bases and J 0 bases, leaving 7 bases between the germline ends.